This T cell receptor (beta chain) was recorded in a study of blood T cell repertoires in COVID-19. Study context: Specimens from acute and convalescent COVID-19 originated in the United States, Italy and Spain.

CDR1 and CDR2 from the germline V gene are MNHEY and SMNVEV (reference sequence). V was pared by 9 bases and J by 3 bases, with 18 bases between. The CDR3 loop spans 15 amino acids. Those enrolled in Seattle joined during active infection and were followed longitudinally afterward. Only in-frame clones appear in the TCRdb table, and some are missing; sequencing was by immunoSEQ multiplex PCR. Among roughly 410,000 clones listed, around 87% were seen once. The material sequenced was peripheral blood. This TCR was sampled from a woman aged 60-75 years with COVID-19, enrolled during active disease. The gene calls are TRBV27 and TRBJ2-1, with D maybe TRBD1 (6 bases). The CDR3 sequence is CASTRQGGIYNEQFF. The CDR3 DNA reads TGTGCCAGTACAAGACAAGGGGGAATCTACAATGAGCAGTTCTTC.